The T cell receptor beta chain under discussion was sequenced for a study of T-cell reconstitution after alpha-beta-depleted transplantation in children. Germline V CDR1 and CDR2: SGHRS, YFSETQ. The V gene end was trimmed by 3 bases and the J gene end by 6 bases; junction bases not matched to a gene: 11. The CDR3 has 15 amino acids. Unique molecular identifiers were used in preparing the TCRbeta library. A single record per CDR3 protein comes from TCRdb applying MiXCR to the PCR reads. The sample has 440,000 or so distinct CDR3 sequences; under 13% are singletons. This clonotype appeared a few times. The sample in question was PBMCs from the stem cell graft donor, obtained from the stem cell graft. The sequence was collected from a human donor who donated a stem cell graft to a child with acute myeloid leukemia. This rearrangement joins TRBV5-1 to TRBJ1-2; 7 bases map to TRBD1. The CDR3 loop is CASSSALTGRHGYTF. The CDR3 DNA reads TGCGCCAGCAGCTCGGCCCTGACAGGGAGGCATGGCTACACCTTC.